This entry describes one TCR beta chain. This sample is drawn from a study of blood T cells in healthy people across ages. This CDR3 is 13 amino acids long. CDR1 and CDR2 (germline): SGHAT, FQNNGV. PCR was performed a second time for roughly 6 to 12 cycles using a sample-barcoded 5' primer and a J-beta primer mix. One entry per CDR3 protein, called by TCRdb with MiXCR from the 5' RACE reads. The sample records about 730,000 distinct CDR3 sequences, roughly two fifths being singletons. The clonotype originates from a woman aged 55 to 70 in good health. The material sequenced was blood. V is TRBV11-2 and J is TRBJ2-4; D is tentatively TRBD1 or TRBD2 (5 bases each). The J call may be incorrect, as the DNA end agrees better with TRBJ2-7. The CDR3 is CASSLEGAGEQYF. The CDR3, as DNA: TGTGCCAGCAGCTTAGAAGGGGCGGGCGAGCAGTACTTC.